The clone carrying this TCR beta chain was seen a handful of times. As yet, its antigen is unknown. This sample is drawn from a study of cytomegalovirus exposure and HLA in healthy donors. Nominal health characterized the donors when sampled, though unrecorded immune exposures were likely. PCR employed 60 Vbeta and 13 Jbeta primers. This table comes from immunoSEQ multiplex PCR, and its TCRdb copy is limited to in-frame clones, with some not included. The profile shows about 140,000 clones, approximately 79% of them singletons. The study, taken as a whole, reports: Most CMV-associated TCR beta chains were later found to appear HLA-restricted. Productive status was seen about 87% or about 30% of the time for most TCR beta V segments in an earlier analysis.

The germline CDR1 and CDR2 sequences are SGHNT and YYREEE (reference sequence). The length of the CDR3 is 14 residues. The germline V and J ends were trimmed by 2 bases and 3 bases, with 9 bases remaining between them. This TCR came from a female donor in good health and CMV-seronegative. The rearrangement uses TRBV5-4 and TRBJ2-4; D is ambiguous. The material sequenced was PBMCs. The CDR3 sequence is CASSFGGNKNIQYF. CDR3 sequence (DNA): TGTGCCAGCAGCTTCGGCGGAAACAAAAACATTCAGTACTTC.